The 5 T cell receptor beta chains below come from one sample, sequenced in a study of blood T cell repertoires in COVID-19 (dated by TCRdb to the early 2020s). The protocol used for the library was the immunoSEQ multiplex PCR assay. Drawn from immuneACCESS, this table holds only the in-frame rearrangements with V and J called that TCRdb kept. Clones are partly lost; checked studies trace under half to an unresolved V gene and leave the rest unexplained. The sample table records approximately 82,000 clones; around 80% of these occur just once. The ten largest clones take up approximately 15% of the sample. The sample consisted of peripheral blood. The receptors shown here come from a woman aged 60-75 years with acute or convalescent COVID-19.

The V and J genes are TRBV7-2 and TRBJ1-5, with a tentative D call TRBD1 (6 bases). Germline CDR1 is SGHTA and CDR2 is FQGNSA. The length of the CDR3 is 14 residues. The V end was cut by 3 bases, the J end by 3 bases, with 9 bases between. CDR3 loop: CASSFGQPNQPQHF. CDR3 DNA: TGTGCCAGCAGCTTTGGACAGCCCAATCAGCCCCAGCATTTT.

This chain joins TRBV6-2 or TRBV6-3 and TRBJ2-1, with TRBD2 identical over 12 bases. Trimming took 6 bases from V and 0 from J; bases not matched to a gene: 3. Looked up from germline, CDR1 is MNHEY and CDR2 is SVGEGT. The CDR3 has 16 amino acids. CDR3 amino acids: CASRPSGGGSYNEQFF. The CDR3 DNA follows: TGTGCCAGCAGGCCTAGCGGGGGGGGCTCCTACAATGAGCAGTTCTTC.

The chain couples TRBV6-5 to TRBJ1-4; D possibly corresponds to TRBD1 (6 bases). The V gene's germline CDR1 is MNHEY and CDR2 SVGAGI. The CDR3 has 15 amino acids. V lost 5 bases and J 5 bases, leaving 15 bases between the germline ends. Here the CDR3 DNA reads TGTGCCAGCAGTAGAGCGGGACAACCAAATGAAAAACTGTTTTTT. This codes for CASSRAGQPNEKLFF.

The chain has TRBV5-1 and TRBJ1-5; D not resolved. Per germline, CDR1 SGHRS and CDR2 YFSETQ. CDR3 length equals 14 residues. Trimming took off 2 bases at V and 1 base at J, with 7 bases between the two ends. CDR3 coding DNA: TGCGCCAGCAGCTTACAACCGAGCAATCAGCCCCAGCATTTT. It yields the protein CASSLQPSNQPQHF. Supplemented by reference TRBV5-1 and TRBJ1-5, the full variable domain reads KAGVTQTPRYLIKTRGQQVTLSCSPISGHRSVSWYQQTPGQGLQFLFEYFSETQRNKGNFPGRFSGRQFSNSRSEMNVSTLELGDSALYLCASSLQPSNQPQHFGDGTRLSIL.

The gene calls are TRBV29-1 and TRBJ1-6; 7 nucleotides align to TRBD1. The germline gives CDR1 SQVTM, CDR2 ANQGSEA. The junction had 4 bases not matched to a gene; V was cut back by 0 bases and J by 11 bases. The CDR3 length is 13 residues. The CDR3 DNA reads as TGCAGCGTTGAAGAGTTACAGGGGACACCCCTCCACTTT. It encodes CSVEELQGTPLHF.